This TCR beta chain was sequenced for a study of T cell repertoires in cytomegalovirus infection. The table lists this clonotype with a few counts. Its antigen remains unknown. TCRdb reprocessed the reads via MiXCR and lists one record per CDR3 protein. This table holds around 900,000 distinct CDR3 sequences, roughly 30% found once. This CDR3 region has 14 residues. From germline, CDR1 is SNHLY and CDR2 FYNNEI. Trimming left V 5 bases short and J 8 bases short, with 18 bases between. The TCR comes from a human donor in good health (CMV status not recorded). Some clones in this sample may be carry-over from other donors' samples. This chain uses TRBV2 with TRBJ1-2; D is possibly TRBD1 (5 bases). The source was cultured CD8+ T cells from PBMCs, collected from culture after CMV antigen stimulation. CDR3 amino acids: CASSSRDGVSGYTF. CDR3 DNA: TGTGCCAGCAGTAGCCGGGACGGAGTATCGGGCTACACCTTC.